This T cell receptor (beta chain) is drawn from a study of technical replicates of blood from a handful of donors. This CDR3 contains 15 residues. Germline loops: CDR1 SGHRS, CDR2 YFSETQ. V dropped 4 bases and J dropped 7 bases, with 17 bases sitting between them. The data were produced by immunoSEQ multiplex PCR, yet TCRdb's version contains in-frame clones alone and is incomplete. Counted here are about 88,000 clones, 80% to 95% occurring once; the ten biggest clones make up under 0.3%. This clonotype originated in a human donor in good health. The chain is built from TRBV5-1 and TRBJ1-4, with D hard to call. Sequencing used T cells isolated from PBMCs. The CDR3 loop reads CASSATRAAGEKLFF. The CDR3 nucleotides read TGCGCCAGCAGCGCCACGAGGGCCGCGGGTGAAAAACTGTTTTTT. The full variable domain, its missing parts supplied by reference TRBV5-1 and TRBJ1-4, is KAGVTQTPRYLIKTRGQQVTLSCSPISGHRSVSWYQQTPGQGLQFLFEYFSETQRNKGNFPGRFSGRQFSNSRSEMNVSTLELGDSALYLCASSATRAAGEKLFFGSGTQLSVL.